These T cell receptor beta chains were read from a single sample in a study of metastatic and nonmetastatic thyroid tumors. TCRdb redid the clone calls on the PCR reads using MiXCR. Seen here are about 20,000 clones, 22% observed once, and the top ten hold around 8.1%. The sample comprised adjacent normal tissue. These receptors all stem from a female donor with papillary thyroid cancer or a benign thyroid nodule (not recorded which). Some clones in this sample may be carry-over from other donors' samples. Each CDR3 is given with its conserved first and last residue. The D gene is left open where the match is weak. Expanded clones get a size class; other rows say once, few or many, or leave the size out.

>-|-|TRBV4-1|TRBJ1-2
TGCGCCAGCAGCCCGACAGAACCTACCGACCCTTATGGCCACACCTTC
CASSPTEPTDPYGHTF
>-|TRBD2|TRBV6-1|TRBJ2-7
TGTGCCAGCAGTGAAGGGACTAGCGGCGCCTACGAGCAGTACTTC
CASSEGTSGAYEQYF
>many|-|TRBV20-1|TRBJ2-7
TGCAGTGCTAGGGGTCCTTTTCGGGGTGCAACGGGTCCGGAGTACGAGCAGTACTTC
CSARGPFRGATGPEYEQYF
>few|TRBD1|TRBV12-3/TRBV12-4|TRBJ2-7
TGTGCCAGCAGTTCACAGGGGGGTTCCTACGAGCAGTACTTC
CASSSQGGSYEQYF
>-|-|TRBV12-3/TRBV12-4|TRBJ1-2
TGTGCCAGCAGTTCTCCCGTGGACTACACCTTC
CASSSPVDYTF
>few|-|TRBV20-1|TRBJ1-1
TGCAGTGCTAGAGGGGGGTCAGCCCTGGGGGCTGAAGCTTTCTTT
CSARGGSALGAEAFF
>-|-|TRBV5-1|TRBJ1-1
TGCGCCAGCAGCTGGGGTGGGGGGAACGCTAACACTGAAGCTTTCTTT
CASSWGGGNANTEAFF
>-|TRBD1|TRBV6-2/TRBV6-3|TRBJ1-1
TGTGCCAGCAGTTTATTACAGGGGGCGACTGAAGCTTTCTTT
CASSLLQGATEAFF
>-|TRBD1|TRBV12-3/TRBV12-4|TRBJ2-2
TGTGCCAGCAGTTTCCCGGGACAGGGGGTGAACACCGGGGAGCTGTTTTTT
CASSFPGQGVNTGELFF
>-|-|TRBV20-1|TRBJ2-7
TGCAGTGCTAGAAGACAGGCCGGAGCCTACGAGCAGTACTTC
CSARRQAGAYEQYF
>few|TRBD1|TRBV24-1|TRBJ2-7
TGTGCCACCAGTGATCCCGGGACAGGGGGAAACGAGCAGTACTTC
CATSDPGTGGNEQYF
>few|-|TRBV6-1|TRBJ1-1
TGTGCCAGCAGTGAATTCGGCCATTCTGAAGCTTTCTTT
CASSEFGHSEAFF
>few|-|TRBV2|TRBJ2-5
TGTGCCAGCAGTGGGGAAGGGACCCAGTACTTC
CASSGEGTQYF
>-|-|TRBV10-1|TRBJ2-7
TGCGCCAGCAGTGAGTCAGGTGCAGGGGTTTCCGAGCAGTACTTC
CASSESGAGVSEQYF
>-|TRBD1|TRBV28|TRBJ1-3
TGTGCCAGCAGTTTGGACAGGGGGCGAGGAAACACCATATATTTT
CASSLDRGRGNTIYF
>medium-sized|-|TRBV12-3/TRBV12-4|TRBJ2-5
TGTGCCAGCAGTTTAACAGGAGTCCAAGAGACCCAGTACTTC
CASSLTGVQETQYF
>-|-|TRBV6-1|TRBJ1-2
TGTGCCAGCAGGTTGGGATTTACCTATGGCTACACCTTC
CASRLGFTYGYTF
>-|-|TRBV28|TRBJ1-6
TGTGCCAGCAGTTTATGGGGATCGGCAGGATCACCCCTCCACTTT
CASSLWGSAGSPLHF
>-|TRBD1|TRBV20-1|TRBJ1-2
TGCAGTGCTAGAGATTCGAGACAGGGGGTAATTTTCGGCTACACCTTC
CSARDSRQGVIFGYTF
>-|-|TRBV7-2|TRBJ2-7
TGTGCCAGCAGCTTCCCGGGGGCGCGTGGTCAGTACTTC
CASSFPGARGQYF
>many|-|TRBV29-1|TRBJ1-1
TGCAGCGTTGGTGTGAACACTGAAGCTTTCTTT
CSVGVNTEAFF
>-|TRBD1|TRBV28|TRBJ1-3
TGTGCCAGCAGTTTTAGGGGGCGCGGAAACACCATATATTTT
CASSFRGRGNTIYF
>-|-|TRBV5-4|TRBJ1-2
TGTGCCAGCAGTTCACTCGGTGCGCACTATGCCTACACCTTC
CASSSLGAHYAYTF
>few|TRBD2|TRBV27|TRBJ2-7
TGTGCCAGCAGTTTACAGCGGGGGGGCTCCTACGAGCAGTACTTC
CASSLQRGGSYEQYF
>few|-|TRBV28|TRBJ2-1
TGTGCCAGCAGTTCTAGACTGGCGGGCTACAATGAGCAGTTCTTC
CASSSRLAGYNEQFF
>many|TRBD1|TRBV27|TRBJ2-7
TGTGCCAGCAGGTATGGACAGGGAGACGAGCAGTACTTC
CASRYGQGDEQYF
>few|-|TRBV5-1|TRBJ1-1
TGCGCCAGCAGCTTGGATATGGGCAACCGACCTGAAGCTTTCTTT
CASSLDMGNRPEAFF
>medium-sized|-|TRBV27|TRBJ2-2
TGTGCCAGCAGTTCCCTCGGAAGTACCGGGGAGCTGTTTTTT
CASSSLGSTGELFF
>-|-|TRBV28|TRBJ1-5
TGTGCCAGCAGTTTAGGGGGGGTCCGGGGTTATCAGCCCCAGCATTTT
CASSLGGVRGYQPQHF
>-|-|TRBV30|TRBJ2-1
TGTGCCTGGAGTGTACGGGAGCTGGGGATATACAATGAGCAGTTCTTC
CAWSVRELGIYNEQFF
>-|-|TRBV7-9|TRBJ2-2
TGTGCCAGCAGCTGGGGACACAACACCGGGGAGCTGTTTTTT
CASSWGHNTGELFF
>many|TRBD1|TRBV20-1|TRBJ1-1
TGCAGTGCTAGCCTACAGGGGAGTACTGAAGCTTTCTTT
CSASLQGSTEAFF
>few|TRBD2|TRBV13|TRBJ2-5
TGTGCCAGCAGCCCGTTAGGAGGGAGGGCGCATGAGACCCAGTACTTC
CASSPLGGRAHETQYF
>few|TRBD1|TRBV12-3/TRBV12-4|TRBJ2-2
TGTGCCAGCAATATGGGACAGGCCACCGGGGAGCTGTTTTTT
CASNMGQATGELFF
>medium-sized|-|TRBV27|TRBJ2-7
TGTGCCAGCAGCTTGAATCCCTCCTACGAGCAGTACTTC
CASSLNPSYEQYF
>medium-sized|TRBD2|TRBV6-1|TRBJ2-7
TGTGCCAGCAGCCACACTAGCGGAGCCTCCTACGAGCAGTACTTC
CASSHTSGASYEQYF
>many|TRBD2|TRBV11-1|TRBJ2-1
TGTGCCAGCAGCTTGGGGACTAACTACAATGAGCAGTTCTTC
CASSLGTNYNEQFF
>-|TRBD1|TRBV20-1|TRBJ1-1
TGCAGTGCTAGAGATTTTAGGCAGGGGGCTAGAGCTGAAGCTTTCTTT
CSARDFRQGARAEAFF
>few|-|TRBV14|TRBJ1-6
TGTGCCAGCAGCCAATACCTCGGCGCGTACAATTCACCCCTCCACTTT
CASSQYLGAYNSPLHF
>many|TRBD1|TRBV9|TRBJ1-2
TGTGCCAGCAGCCCCCGGACAGGGGGCGCAATCAATGGCTACACCTTC
CASSPRTGGAINGYTF
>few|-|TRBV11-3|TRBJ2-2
TGTGCCAGCAGCCCGAACACCGGGGAGCTGTTTTTT
CASSPNTGELFF
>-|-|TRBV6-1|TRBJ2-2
TGTGCCAGCAGTGGGAGACCTGACACCGGGCATCTGTTTTTT
CASSGRPDTGHLFF
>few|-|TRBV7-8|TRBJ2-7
TGTGCCAGCAGCCCACAGTTCGAGCAGTACTTC
CASSPQFEQYF
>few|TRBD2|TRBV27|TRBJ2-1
TGTGCCAGCAGATCGGGGGGGGCCCAGAATGAGCAGTTCTTC
CASRSGGAQNEQFF
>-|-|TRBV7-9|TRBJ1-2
TGTGCCAGCAGCTCACAGGATGGCAATGGCTACACCTTC
CASSSQDGNGYTF
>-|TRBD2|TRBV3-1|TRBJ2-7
TGTGCCAGCAGCCAAGTCCCGGGGACTAGCGGCCATGCGAGCTCCTACGAGCAGTACTTC
CASSQVPGTSGHASSYEQYF
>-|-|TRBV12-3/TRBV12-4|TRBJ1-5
TGTGCCAGCAGTATAAACAGGGTCGGGCAGCCCCAGCATTTT
CASSINRVGQPQHF
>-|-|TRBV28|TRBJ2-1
TGTGTCTGCAGTCAAAAGGACAGCCGGTTCTTC
CVCSQKDSRFF
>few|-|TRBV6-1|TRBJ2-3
TGTGCCAGCAGTTCGAGACGAACAGATACGCAGTATTTT
CASSSRRTDTQYF
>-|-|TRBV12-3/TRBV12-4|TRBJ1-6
TGTGCCAGCAGCCTCTCGGGGGGGAGGAGCTCGAATTCACCCCTCCACTTT
CASSLSGGRSSNSPLHF
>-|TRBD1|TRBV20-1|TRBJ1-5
TGCAGTGCTCACAGGGGACTGGGTCAGCCCCAGCATTTT
CSAHRGLGQPQHF
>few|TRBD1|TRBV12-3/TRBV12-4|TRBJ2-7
TGTGCCAGCAGGGGACAGTCCTACGAGCAGTACTTC
CASRGQSYEQYF
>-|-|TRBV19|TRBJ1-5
TGTGCCAGTAGTATAGCAGGGTATAGCAATCAGCCCCAGCATTTT
CASSIAGYSNQPQHF
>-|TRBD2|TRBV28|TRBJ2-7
TGTGCCCACAAACCAGCGGGGTTACTCTACGAGCAGTACTTC
CAHKPAGLLYEQYF
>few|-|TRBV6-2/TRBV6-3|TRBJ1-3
TGTGCCAGCAGTTACTCGACGGACATTGGAAACACCATATATTTT
CASSYSTDIGNTIYF
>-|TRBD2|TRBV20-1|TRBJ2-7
TGCAGTGCTAGAGTGGAGCGGGGGCCTTCCTACGAGCAGTACTTC
CSARVERGPSYEQYF